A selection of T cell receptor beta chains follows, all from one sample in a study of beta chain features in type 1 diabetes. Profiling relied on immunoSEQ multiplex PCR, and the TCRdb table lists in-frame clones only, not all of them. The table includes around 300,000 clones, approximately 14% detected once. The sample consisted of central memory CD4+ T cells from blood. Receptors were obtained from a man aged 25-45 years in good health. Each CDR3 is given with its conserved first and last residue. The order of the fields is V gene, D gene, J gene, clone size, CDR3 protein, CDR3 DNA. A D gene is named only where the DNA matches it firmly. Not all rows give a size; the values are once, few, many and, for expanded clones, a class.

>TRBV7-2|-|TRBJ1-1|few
CASSLASTNTEAFF
TGTGCCAGCAGCTTAGCTTCGACGAACACTGAAGCTTTCTTT
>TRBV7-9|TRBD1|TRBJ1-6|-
CASSWGQGDTSPLHF
TGTGCCAGCAGCTGGGGACAGGGAGATACTTCACCCCTCCACTTT
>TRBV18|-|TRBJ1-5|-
CASSPDSSNQPQHF
TGTGCCAGCTCACCTGACAGTAGCAATCAGCCCCAGCATTTT
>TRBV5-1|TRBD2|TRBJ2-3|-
CASSLATSGSTDTQYF
TGCGCCAGCAGCTTGGCCACTAGCGGGAGCACAGATACGCAGTATTTT
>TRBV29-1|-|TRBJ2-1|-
CSVPRAGISSYNEQFF
TGCAGCGTCCCGAGGGCCGGGATAAGCTCCTACAATGAGCAGTTCTTC
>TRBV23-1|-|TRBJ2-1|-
CASSQWPRGGVYNEQFF
TGCGCCAGCAGTCAATGGCCGCGAGGGGGGGTTTACAATGAGCAGTTCTTC
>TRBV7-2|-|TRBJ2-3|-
CASSSLRGIDTQYF
TGTGCCAGCAGCTCCCTTCGCGGGATAGATACGCAGTATTTT
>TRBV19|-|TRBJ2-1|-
CASSLGPYNEQFF
TGTGCCAGTAGTCTGGGACCGTACAATGAGCAGTTCTTC
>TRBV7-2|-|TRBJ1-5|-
CASRTGGGKSTQPQHF
TGTGCCAGCAGAACAGGAGGGGGGAAGTCCACACAGCCCCAGCATTTT
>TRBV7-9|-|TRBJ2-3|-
CASSEPTFSDLDTQYF
TGTGCCAGCAGTGAACCGACTTTCTCTGACCTAGATACGCAGTATTTT
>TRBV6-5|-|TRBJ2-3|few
CASSLYGTLTDTQYF
TGTGCCAGCAGTTTGTACGGGACACTCACAGATACGCAGTATTTT
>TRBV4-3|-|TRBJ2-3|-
CASSQVSQAATDTQYF
TGCGCCAGCAGCCAAGTATCGCAGGCAGCAACAGATACGCAGTATTTT
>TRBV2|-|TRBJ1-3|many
CASSSGTSGNTIYF
TGTGCCAGCAGTTCCGGGACCTCTGGAAACACCATATATTTT
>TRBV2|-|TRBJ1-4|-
CASGPGRTSEKLFF
TGTGCCAGCGGCCCGGGACGGACGAGCGAAAAACTGTTTTTT
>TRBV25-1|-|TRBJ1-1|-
CASSEFRGVNTEAFF
TGTGCCAGCAGTGAATTTAGGGGGGTGAACACTGAAGCTTTCTTT
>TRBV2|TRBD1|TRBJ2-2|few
CASKLSGTGGGELFF
TGTGCCAGCAAACTAAGCGGGACAGGGGGCGGGGAGCTGTTTTTT
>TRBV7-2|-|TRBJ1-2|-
CASSQHGGTGYTF
TGTGCCAGCAGCCAACACGGTGGTACTGGCTACACCTTC
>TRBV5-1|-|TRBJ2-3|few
CASSTGTTTTDTQYF
TGCGCCAGCAGCACAGGGACTACTACCACAGATACGCAGTATTTT
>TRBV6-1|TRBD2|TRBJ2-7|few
CASSDGGEYEQYF
TGTGCCAGCAGTGATGGGGGGGAATACGAGCAGTACTTC
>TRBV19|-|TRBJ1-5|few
CASSYTGSNQPQHF
TGTGCCAGTAGTTATACAGGGAGCAATCAGCCCCAGCATTTT
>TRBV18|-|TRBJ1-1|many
CASSPDLNTEAFF
TGTGCCAGCTCACCGGATCTGAACACTGAAGCTTTCTTT
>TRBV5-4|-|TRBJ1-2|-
CASSPGGANYGYTF
TGTGCCAGCAGCCCCGGGGGTGCTAACTATGGCTACACCTTC
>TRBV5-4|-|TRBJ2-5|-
CASTPGTGFPETQYF
TGTGCCAGCACCCCTGGGACGGGATTCCCAGAGACCCAGTACTTC
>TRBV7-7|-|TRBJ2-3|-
CASSLGEGTDTQYF
TGTGCTAGCAGCTTGGGGGAGGGCACAGATACGCAGTATTTT